This TCR beta chain was retrieved from a study of preoperative IRX-2 immunotherapy in early breast cancer. Using immunoSEQ multiplex PCR, the repertoire was profiled, and TCRdb retains in-frame clones only, with some absent. The table includes around 43,000 clones, about 80% detected once. Treatment meaning: preoperative locoregional IRX-2 cytokine immunotherapy. Samples came from a phase Ib trial of preoperative locoregional IRX-2 cytokine immunotherapy. Germline V gene sequence: CDR1 LNHDA, CDR2 SQIVND (reference sequence). Trimming cost V 5 bases and J 5 bases, with 21 bases left between them. CDR3 length: 16 residues.

The chain joins TRBV19 to TRBJ1-1; a possible D gene is TRBD1 (5 bases). The sequence derives from a human donor with breast cancer. The sample here was tumor tissue, taken after IRX-2 immunotherapy. The CDR3 loop is CASSQTNGGKGTEAFF. The CDR3 DNA follows: TGTGCCAGTAGTCAAACTAACGGGGGGAAGGGAACTGAAGCTTTCTTT.